The text below deals with one TCR beta chain. This clonotype was counted between two and nine times. Its antigen target is currently unknown. Base qualities are not at hand, and no much larger clone is one base apart. This entry belongs to a study of T-cell memory formation after mild COVID-19 (dated by TCRdb to about 2021). General notes on the study: Most TCR sequence clusters were specific to one of the two donors. Two young, previously healthy adult volunteers, one female and one male, were included in the cohort. In a couple of donors, T-cell clones that expanded and contracted after mild COVID-19 were followed by sequencing TCRalpha and TCRbeta repertoires longitudinally.

Sequencing was performed on an Illumina NovaSeq 6000. TCRalpha and TCRbeta cDNA libraries were constructed by 5'RACE with constant-segment primers, with sample barcodes and unique molecular identifiers being introduced. Trizol reagent was used to extract RNA from every sample. The libraries were amplified in two PCR steps, and the second step added a second sample barcode and Illumina TruSeq adapters. Sequencing of libraries was performed on an Illumina NovaSeq with 2 x 150 bp paired-end reads. Under the source paper's analysis protocol: Reads were demultiplexed and collapsed into UMI-guided consensus sequences with migec v1.2.7. Using mixcr v2.1.11, the UMI consensuses were aligned to TRA and TRB V and J templates and assembled into clonotypes. A clonotype was counted as expanded or contracted only if both edgeR and NoisET called the change significant, with noise models trained on biological replicates. For edgeR calls, the cutoffs were a false discovery rate-adjusted p below 0.01 and a log2 fold-change threshold of 1. As an exploratory analysis of dynamics, PCA with hierarchical clustering was applied to max-normalized trajectories of the 1000 most abundant clonotypes. Each responding clone was given a CD4 or CD8 phenotype based on the CD4+ and CD8+ repertoires, which had been sequenced separately. Starting from the raw public reads, TCRdb applied fastp trimming at Q25, assembled clones with MiXCR and retained in-frame beta chains. Rows merge per CDR3 protein into single entries with the most common DNA and genes. For this entry, the V and J calls and clone size follow TCRdb and not the study's own pipeline. A total of roughly 280,000 distinct CDR3 sequences appear in this sample, 8% to 9% of them only once. The top ten clonotypes cover around a fifth of the sample.

Findings and caveats that apply to the study as a whole: Contracting CD4+ clones appeared mostly in the CM and EM memory subsets, whereas CD8+ clones were enriched in EMRA. The detection of some responding clones in pre-infection memory suggests that pre-existing cross-reactive memory T cells joined the SARS-CoV-2 response. Clones that contracted from day 15 to 85 showed balanced CD4/CD8 phenotypes, whereas a second wave of clones that expanded from day 15 to 37 leaned towards CD4+. Only two mild cases were covered by the study, and larger cohorts that include severe cases with pre-infection samples were considered necessary. SARS-CoV-2 specificity of the second-wave clones peaking on day 37 was not confirmed.

Ficoll-Paque density gradient centrifugation was the method used to isolate PBMCs. Trimmed from V: 3 bases; trimmed from J: 1 base; junction bases lacking a gene match: 3. Taken from cysteine to phenylalanine, the CDR3 has 13 residues. Just the 39-base CDR3 DNA is kept, in frame starting at base 1. The germline V gene (reference sequence) sets CDR1 to DFQATT and CDR2 to SNEGSKA. This sequence uses TRBV20-1 and TRBJ2-7; TRBD2 fits 7 bases in the junction. What was sequenced was PBMCs or a T cell subset sorted from them (not recorded which). This sequence originates from a man younger than 30 who had mild COVID-19 (a few samples of this study predate the infection). The sample titles of this study are shuffled in the database, so cell type and time point are left out; the donor was told from shared clones. This receptor carries the CDR3 CSARQGGSYEQYF. The DNA reads as follows: TGCAGTGCTAGGCAGGGAGGGTCCTACGAGCAGTACTTC.